One T cell receptor beta chain is described in this entry. At one of its ends the junction is not consistent with the germline gene, which may arise from a read error. This sample's RNA came from whole unsorted tissue. This non-tumor lung sample came from over 3 cm beyond the tumor edge. This entry comes from a study of tumor and adjacent non-tumor tissue in lung cancer. About the research overall: Patients were aged roughly 31 to 76, fewer than twelve men and about five women, stage I to III. Each sample yielded 3.5 million to 4.5 million productive TCRbeta reads on average.

The CDR3 has 12 residues. Three rounds of nested PCR, following a modified ARM-PCR protocol, produced the TCRbeta library. MiXCR, run by TCRdb on the multiplex PCR reads, gives a single entry per CDR3 protein. In the table there are 50,000 or so distinct CDR3 sequences, about 79% of which are singletons. The specimen sequenced was distant non-tumor lung tissue. The chain joins TRBV12-3 or TRBV12-4 to TRBJ1-2; 7 positions agree with TRBD1. The clonotype comes from a woman aged 60-70 years with non-small cell lung cancer. The CDR3 DNA sequence: TGTACCAGCAGGGGGGACGACTACGGCTACACCTTC. Translation: CTSRGDDYGYTF.